These T cell receptor beta chains were read from a single sample in a study of blood T cell repertoires in COVID-19. Assay: immunoSEQ multiplex PCR; the TCRdb copy retains only in-frame clones and omits some. The repertoire holds roughly 200,000 clones, with just over 85% as singletons. Sequencing used PBMCs or T cells enriched from blood (not recorded which). Receptors were obtained from a woman aged 40-49 years with acute COVID-19. Each CDR3 is given with its conserved first and last residue. The D gene is left open where the match is weak. Size is omitted from some rows. Given values are once, few, many or a class for expanded clones.

V gene	clone size	J gene	D gene	CDR3 protein	CDR3 DNA
TRBV27	-	TRBJ1-1	-	CASSLWEETEAFF	TGTGCCAGCAGTTTATGGGAGGAAACTGAAGCTTTCTTT
TRBV28	-	TRBJ1-5	-	CASSFSYQPQHF	TGTGCCAGCAGCTTTAGTTATCAGCCCCAGCATTTT
TRBV10-2	-	TRBJ2-1	TRBD2	CASSQGGLVNNEQFF	TGCGCCAGCAGCCAAGGGGGACTAGTTAACAATGAGCAGTTCTTC
TRBV5-4	-	TRBJ2-5	TRBD2	CASSFPAGGRETQYF	TGTGCCAGCAGCTTTCCAGCGGGAGGAAGGGAGACCCAGTACTTC
TRBV18	once	TRBJ2-1	-	CASSEAFEQFF	TGTGCCAGCTCCGAGGCTTTTGAGCAGTTCTTC
TRBV28	-	TRBJ1-1	TRBD1	CASSFLSGQGSMNTEAFF	TGTGCCAGCAGTTTCTTATCGGGACAGGGGTCGATGAACACTGAAGCTTTCTTT
TRBV7-8	-	TRBJ1-2	-	CASSSTENYGYTF	TGTGCCAGCAGCTCCACGGAGAACTATGGCTACACCTTC
TRBV6-5	-	TRBJ2-5	TRBD1	CASSYSIGTGGETQYF	TGTGCCAGCAGTTACTCGATCGGGACAGGGGGGGAGACCCAGTACTTC
TRBV24-1	-	TRBJ2-1	TRBD2	CATSDGRLAGSYNEQFF	TGTGCCACCAGTGATGGGAGACTAGCGGGATCCTACAATGAGCAGTTCTTC
TRBV24-1	-	TRBJ2-3	TRBD2	CATSEWTSGRSDTQYF	TGTGCCACCAGTGAATGGACTAGCGGGAGGTCAGATACGCAGTATTTT
TRBV2	-	TRBJ2-7	TRBD1	CASREEDRGWYEQYF	TGTGCCAGCAGGGAGGAGGACAGGGGGTGGTACGAGCAGTACTTC
TRBV30	once	TRBJ2-7	-	CAWSVTGVYEQYF	TGTGCCTGGAGCGTCACAGGAGTATACGAGCAGTACTTC
TRBV2	-	TRBJ2-6	-	CASMVGSGANVLTF	TGTGCCAGCATGGTCGGCTCTGGGGCCAACGTCCTGACTTTC
TRBV28	once	TRBJ1-2	TRBD1	CASSWGQDGYTF	TGTGCCAGCAGTTGGGGACAGGATGGCTACACCTTC
TRBV11-3	-	TRBJ1-2	TRBD1	CASSDDRAGYTF	TGTGCCAGCAGCGACGACAGGGCTGGCTACACCTTC
TRBV3-1/TRBV3-2	-	TRBJ1-2	-	CASSQGSANYGYTF	TGTGCCAGCAGCCAAGGCTCCGCGAACTATGGCTACACCTTC
TRBV27	-	TRBJ2-5	-	CASFLEQGGKETQYF	TGTGCCAGCTTCCTTGAACAGGGTGGAAAAGAGACCCAGTACTTC
TRBV18	-	TRBJ1-5	-	CASSPQEAQPQHF	TGTGCCAGCTCACCACAGGAGGCTCAGCCCCAGCATTTT
TRBV19	-	TRBJ1-4	TRBD1	CASSRTDRGQNEKLFF	TGTGCCAGTAGTAGAACCGACAGGGGACAGAATGAAAAACTGTTTTTT
TRBV18	-	TRBJ1-3	-	CASSLKGPSGNTIYF	TGTGCCAGCTCACTTAAGGGGCCCTCTGGAAACACCATATATTTT
TRBV5-1	once	TRBJ2-1	TRBD2	CASSLWQREGRDRNEQFF	TGCGCCAGCAGCTTGTGGCAGCGGGAGGGCCGAGATAGGAATGAGCAGTTCTTC
TRBV24-1	-	TRBJ2-1	TRBD1	CATSLPGQGAGEQFF	TGTGCCACCAGTCTACCGGGACAGGGGGCAGGTGAGCAGTTCTTC
TRBV2	few	TRBJ2-7	TRBD2	CASGWVAGGDEQYF	TGTGCCAGCGGTTGGGTTGCGGGAGGAGACGAGCAGTACTTC
TRBV7-6	-	TRBJ2-2	-	CASSLEAGSNTGELFF	TGTGCCAGCAGCTTAGAGGCGGGTTCGAACACCGGGGAGCTGTTTTTT
TRBV13	-	TRBJ1-3	-	CASSLGGVSGNTIYF	TGTGCCAGCAGCTTAGGAGGGGTTTCTGGAAACACCATATATTTT
TRBV3-1/TRBV3-2	-	TRBJ1-1	-	CASSRGLNTEAFF	TGTGCCAGCAGCCGAGGCCTGAACACTGAAGCTTTCTTT
TRBV19	-	TRBJ1-5	-	CASSIRAGQPQHF	TGTGCCAGTAGTATAAGGGCGGGCCAACCCCAGCATTTT
TRBV4-3	-	TRBJ2-7	-	CASSQGQGLDEQYF	TGCGCCAGCAGCCAAGGGCAGGGGTTGGACGAGCAGTACTTC
TRBV2	once	TRBJ1-6	-	CAKGGLGNSPLHF	TGTGCCAAGGGAGGGCTTGGGAATTCACCCCTCCACTTT
TRBV4-2	few	TRBJ2-3	-	CASSQDLTTTSTDTQYF	TGTGCCAGCAGCCAAGATCTGACGACTACTAGCACAGATACGCAGTATTTT
TRBV10-1	-	TRBJ2-3	-	CASSKTSTDTQYF	TGCGCCAGCAGTAAGACTAGCACAGATACGCAGTATTTT
TRBV21-1	-	TRBJ2-7	-	CASSTTAQNYEQYF	TGTGCCAGCAGCACGACAGCCCAAAACTACGAGCAGTACTTC
TRBV6-5	-	TRBJ1-2	-	CASSQTGGSNYGYTF	TGTGCCAGCAGTCAAACGGGGGGGAGCAACTATGGCTACACCTTC
TRBV20-1	-	TRBJ1-2	-	CSARIDGYTF	TGCAGTGCTAGAATCGATGGCTACACCTTC
TRBV28	-	TRBJ1-2	TRBD1	CASSLRGRGLTPYGYTF	TGTGCCAGCAGTTTGAGGGGCAGGGGGCTGACTCCTTATGGCTACACCTTC
TRBV13	-	TRBJ2-7	-	CASSLRQTGAYEQYF	TGTGCCAGCAGCTTAAGACAGACCGGCGCCTACGAGCAGTACTTC
TRBV27	-	TRBJ1-2	-	CASSTLMANYGYTF	TGTGCCAGCAGCACATTAATGGCTAACTATGGCTACACCTTC
TRBV7-9	-	TRBJ2-5	-	CASSLMLQEETQYF	TGTGCCAGCAGCTTAATGCTGCAGGAAGAGACCCAGTACTTC
TRBV2	-	TRBJ2-5	TRBD1	CASGRTGPETQYF	TGTGCCAGCGGACGGACAGGGCCCGAGACCCAGTACTTC
TRBV15	-	TRBJ1-5	-	CATSRDRSMEEGNQPQHF	TGTGCCACCAGCAGAGACAGGTCGATGGAGGAGGGCAATCAGCCCCAGCATTTT
TRBV7-9	-	TRBJ1-6	-	CASSSPGGNSPLHF	TGTGCCAGCAGCTCCCCCGGAGGCAATTCACCCCTCCACTTT
TRBV19	once	TRBJ1-2	-	CASSLGVLYGYTF	TGTGCCAGTAGCCTAGGGGTCCTCTATGGCTACACCTTC
TRBV7-2	once	TRBJ1-4	TRBD1	CASSLQTGLGEKLFF	TGTGCCAGCAGCCTTCAGACAGGGTTGGGGGAAAAACTGTTTTTT
TRBV25-1	-	TRBJ1-2	-	CASSESGSAGYTF	TGTGCCAGCAGTGAAAGCGGAAGCGCTGGCTACACCTTC
TRBV5-6	-	TRBJ1-1	-	CASSPWGRIYTEAFF	TGTGCCAGCAGCCCATGGGGGCGGATATACACTGAAGCTTTCTTT
TRBV13	-	TRBJ1-6	-	CASSQSGGYNSPLHF	TGTGCCAGCAGCCAATCTGGGGGGTATAATTCACCCCTCCACTTT
TRBV28	-	TRBJ1-6	TRBD1	CASSSRDRHNSPLHF	TGTGCCAGCAGTTCCCGGGACAGGCATAATTCACCCCTCCACTTT
TRBV5-6	-	TRBJ2-7	TRBD2	CASSFGLAGSYEQYF	TGTGCCAGCAGCTTTGGGCTAGCGGGCTCCTACGAGCAGTACTTC
TRBV19	-	TRBJ2-2	-	CASSIGYRRELFF	TGTGCCAGTAGTATAGGTTACAGGAGGGAGCTGTTTTTT
TRBV21-1	-	TRBJ2-7	-	CASSKVLAFWQYF	TGTGCCAGCAGCAAAGTACTAGCGTTCTGGCAGTACTTC
TRBV5-1	once	TRBJ2-5	-	CASSAQNQETQYF	TGCGCCAGCAGCGCACAGAACCAAGAGACCCAGTACTTC
TRBV19	-	TRBJ1-1	-	CASSRTARNTEAFF	TGTGCCAGTAGTCGGACAGCGAGGAACACTGAAGCTTTCTTT